This T cell receptor beta chain was sequenced in a study of blood T cell repertoires in COVID-19. As for the study in general: Nucleic acid was either cDNA or gDNA, and it came from T cells, B-cell-depleted T cells, or PBMCs.

Germline lookup yields CDR1 LNHNV and CDR2 YYDKDF (reference sequence). V dropped 0 bases and J dropped 7 bases, with 10 bases sitting between them. The CDR3 covers 15 residues. The method was immunoSEQ multiplex PCR; TCRdb's version includes in-frame clones alone and lacks a portion of them. Counted here are roughly 480,000 clones, roughly 87% occurring once; the ten biggest clones make up approximately 0.9%. Input material: peripheral blood. The TCR sequence derives from a man aged 18-30 years with COVID-19, enrolled during active disease. This rearrangement joins TRBV15 to TRBJ1-6; the D gene is possibly TRBD1 (5 bases). The CDR3 DNA sequence: TGTGCCACCAGCAGAGACAGGGAGGGGAATTCACCCCTCCACTTT. Translation: CATSRDREGNSPLHF.